Listed below are T cell receptor beta chains from one sample, sequenced in a study of cytomegalovirus exposure and HLA in healthy donors. Data came from immunoSEQ multiplex PCR; TCRdb stores just in-frame clones and leaves some out. The table shows under 200,000 clones, with roughly 80% occurring only once. What was sequenced was PBMCs. These receptors all stem from a woman between 50 and 59 years old in good health and CMV-seropositive. The CDR3 runs from the conserved cysteine through the conserved F or W. The order of the fields is CDR3 DNA, CDR3 protein, D gene, V gene, J gene, clone size. The D gene is left open where the match is weak. Clone sizes are given selectively: once, few, many, or a class where the clone is expanded.

CDR3nt: TGTGCCAGCAGTTTATCGATAGCGGGAGGCGGAATGAATGAGCAGTTCTTC; CDR3aa: CASSLSIAGGGMNEQFF; d_gene: TRBD2; v_gene: TRBV27; j_gene: TRBJ2-1; abundance: NA
CDR3nt: TGTGCCAGCAGTGCAGCGGGGGGCACAGATACGCAGTATTTT; CDR3aa: CASSAAGGTDTQYF; d_gene: TRBD2; v_gene: TRBV6-5; j_gene: TRBJ2-3; abundance: NA
CDR3nt: TGCGCCAGCAGCCCGGCCCGGGGTTGGGAGGGCTACACCTTC; CDR3aa: CASSPARGWEGYTF; d_gene: NA; v_gene: TRBV5-1; j_gene: TRBJ1-2; abundance: NA
CDR3nt: TGTGCCAGCAGCCACTACAGGGGGCAAGGGGATAGCAGCAATCAGCCCCAGCATTTT; CDR3aa: CASSHYRGQGDSSNQPQHF; d_gene: TRBD1; v_gene: TRBV4-2; j_gene: TRBJ1-5; abundance: NA
CDR3nt: TGTGCCAGCAGTTCTTACAGGGTGGAGCAGTACTTC; CDR3aa: CASSSYRVEQYF; d_gene: NA; v_gene: TRBV28; j_gene: TRBJ2-7; abundance: NA
CDR3nt: TGTGCCAGCAGCTTATCGACAGAACCCTACAATGAGCAGTTCTTC; CDR3aa: CASSLSTEPYNEQFF; d_gene: NA; v_gene: TRBV11-3; j_gene: TRBJ2-1; abundance: NA
CDR3nt: TGTGCCAGCGCACCGGCTAGCGGGGCCTACGAGCAGTACTTC; CDR3aa: CASAPASGAYEQYF; d_gene: TRBD2; v_gene: TRBV28; j_gene: TRBJ2-7; abundance: few
CDR3nt: TGTGCCAGCAGCATTGGGACAGCCAACTATGGCTACACCTTC; CDR3aa: CASSIGTANYGYTF; d_gene: NA; v_gene: TRBV21-1; j_gene: TRBJ1-2; abundance: NA
CDR3nt: TGCAGCGCCCGATCGGGGGGGAACACTGAAGCTTTCTTT; CDR3aa: CSARSGGNTEAFF; d_gene: NA; v_gene: TRBV29-1; j_gene: TRBJ1-1; abundance: NA
CDR3nt: TGTGCCATCAAGAACGGGGGTGAGCAACTGTTTTTT; CDR3aa: CAIKNGGEQLFF; d_gene: NA; v_gene: TRBV10-3; j_gene: TRBJ1-4; abundance: NA
CDR3nt: TGTGCCAGTAGTACCCGGGACAGGGCCTACGAGCAGTACTTC; CDR3aa: CASSTRDRAYEQYF; d_gene: TRBD1; v_gene: TRBV19; j_gene: TRBJ2-7; abundance: NA
CDR3nt: TGTGCCAGCAGCCCACGGACGGGAGACTATGGCTACACCTTC; CDR3aa: CASSPRTGDYGYTF; d_gene: NA; v_gene: TRBV14; j_gene: TRBJ1-2; abundance: few
CDR3nt: TGCGCCAGCAGCTCACAGGGGGCAGATGAAAAACTGTTTTTT; CDR3aa: CASSSQGADEKLFF; d_gene: TRBD1; v_gene: TRBV5-1; j_gene: TRBJ1-4; abundance: NA
CDR3nt: TGTGCCAGCAGGGAAGAACAGGTTAAAGCCAAAAACATTCAGTACTTC; CDR3aa: CASREEQVKAKNIQYF; d_gene: NA; v_gene: TRBV6-1; j_gene: TRBJ2-4; abundance: few
CDR3nt: TGTGCCAGTAGTATCCTAAATCAGCCCCAGCATTTT; CDR3aa: CASSILNQPQHF; d_gene: NA; v_gene: TRBV19; j_gene: TRBJ1-5; abundance: NA
CDR3nt: TGTGCCAGCAGCTTAGGACAACACGCCTACGAGCAGTACTTC; CDR3aa: CASSLGQHAYEQYF; d_gene: NA; v_gene: TRBV7-2; j_gene: TRBJ2-7; abundance: NA
CDR3nt: TGTGCCAGTAGTATCGGGAGATCTTCTAGCACAGATACGCAGTATTTT; CDR3aa: CASSIGRSSSTDTQYF; d_gene: NA; v_gene: TRBV19; j_gene: TRBJ2-3; abundance: NA
CDR3nt: TGTGCCATCAGTCCACGGGCTAGCGGGACCTACAATGAGCAGTTCTTC; CDR3aa: CAISPRASGTYNEQFF; d_gene: TRBD2; v_gene: TRBV10-3; j_gene: TRBJ2-1; abundance: few
CDR3nt: TGTGCCAGCACCCTATTGGGGCGGGGGGATCGTCGTAGTACGCAGTATTTT; CDR3aa: CASTLLGRGDRRSTQYF; d_gene: TRBD2; v_gene: TRBV7-3; j_gene: TRBJ2-3; abundance: NA
CDR3nt: TGTGCCAGCAGCCTCAAAGCGACTAGATCAGCCACAGATACGCAGTATTTT; CDR3aa: CASSLKATRSATDTQYF; d_gene: NA; v_gene: TRBV4-2; j_gene: TRBJ2-3; abundance: NA
CDR3nt: TGTGCCACCCAAAAGGGACAGGTGAACACCGGGGAGCTGTTTTTT; CDR3aa: CATQKGQVNTGELFF; d_gene: TRBD1; v_gene: TRBV6-1; j_gene: TRBJ2-2; abundance: NA
CDR3nt: TGTGCCAGCAGTTTTAGGGCAGCAGGGGGTAGAACTGAAGCTTTCTTT; CDR3aa: CASSFRAAGGRTEAFF; d_gene: TRBD1; v_gene: TRBV27; j_gene: TRBJ1-1; abundance: NA
CDR3nt: TGCGCCAGCAGCTTGGAACGGACCGGGGAGCTGTTTTTT; CDR3aa: CASSLERTGELFF; d_gene: NA; v_gene: TRBV5-1; j_gene: TRBJ2-2; abundance: NA
CDR3nt: TGTGCCAGCAGCTTAGAAAGTTGGGGGGCCTACGAGCAGTACTTC; CDR3aa: CASSLESWGAYEQYF; d_gene: NA; v_gene: TRBV7-2; j_gene: TRBJ2-7; abundance: NA
CDR3nt: TGCAGCGTTATTCTTAACACTGAAGCTTTCTTT; CDR3aa: CSVILNTEAFF; d_gene: NA; v_gene: TRBV29-1; j_gene: TRBJ1-1; abundance: NA
CDR3nt: TGTGCCAGCTCACCGAGGTATCCTCAAGAGACCCAGTACTTC; CDR3aa: CASSPRYPQETQYF; d_gene: NA; v_gene: TRBV18; j_gene: TRBJ2-5; abundance: NA
CDR3nt: TGTGCCAGCAGTTTATTACCCTCGAGTAGCAATCAGCCCCAGCATTTT; CDR3aa: CASSLLPSSSNQPQHF; d_gene: NA; v_gene: TRBV28; j_gene: TRBJ1-5; abundance: NA
CDR3nt: TGTGCCAGCAGGGGACAGGGAAACTATGGCTACACCTTC; CDR3aa: CASRGQGNYGYTF; d_gene: TRBD1; v_gene: TRBV7-2; j_gene: TRBJ1-2; abundance: NA
CDR3nt: TGTGCCAGCAGCCCACTAGCGGGGGGTATTCAAGAGACCCAGTACTTC; CDR3aa: CASSPLAGGIQETQYF; d_gene: TRBD2; v_gene: TRBV5-4; j_gene: TRBJ2-5; abundance: NA
CDR3nt: TGTGCCAGCAGCTCCAGGTACGAGCAGTACTTC; CDR3aa: CASSSRYEQYF; d_gene: NA; v_gene: TRBV7-2; j_gene: TRBJ2-7; abundance: NA
CDR3nt: TGTGCCAGCAGCCTCGTACTAGGAAATCGTAATGAGCAGTTCTTC; CDR3aa: CASSLVLGNRNEQFF; d_gene: NA; v_gene: TRBV7-2; j_gene: TRBJ2-1; abundance: NA
CDR3nt: TGCGCCAGCAGCTTGGAGGGGCCCAGATCTAATTCACCCCTCCACTTT; CDR3aa: CASSLEGPRSNSPLHF; d_gene: NA; v_gene: TRBV5-1; j_gene: TRBJ1-6; abundance: once
CDR3nt: TGTGCCAGTAGTATGATACAGGGCCGGTACACTGAAGCTTTCTTT; CDR3aa: CASSMIQGRYTEAFF; d_gene: NA; v_gene: TRBV19; j_gene: TRBJ1-1; abundance: NA
CDR3nt: TGTGCCAGCAGCTTAGGGGCCCTTTCTACCACAGATACGCAGTATTTT; CDR3aa: CASSLGALSTTDTQYF; d_gene: NA; v_gene: TRBV7-3; j_gene: TRBJ2-3; abundance: few
CDR3nt: TGTGCCAGCAGCCCACTAGCGGAGACCCAGTACTTC; CDR3aa: CASSPLAETQYF; d_gene: TRBD2; v_gene: TRBV7-8; j_gene: TRBJ2-5; abundance: few
CDR3nt: TGTGCCATCTTCGGCAGCGACTATGGCTACACCTTC; CDR3aa: CAIFGSDYGYTF; d_gene: NA; v_gene: TRBV10-3; j_gene: TRBJ1-2; abundance: NA
CDR3nt: TGTGCCAGTAGTATCCAAATCCGACAGACTAACTATGGCTACACCTTC; CDR3aa: CASSIQIRQTNYGYTF; d_gene: NA; v_gene: TRBV19; j_gene: TRBJ1-2; abundance: NA
CDR3nt: TGTGCCAGCGGACCGGGACAGGTGGACACAGATACGCAGTATTTT; CDR3aa: CASGPGQVDTDTQYF; d_gene: TRBD1; v_gene: TRBV5-5; j_gene: TRBJ2-3; abundance: NA
CDR3nt: TGTGCCAGCAGTTACCGCGGGACTAGGTCGTATGAGCAGTTCTTC; CDR3aa: CASSYRGTRSYEQFF; d_gene: TRBD2; v_gene: TRBV6-5; j_gene: TRBJ2-1; abundance: NA
CDR3nt: TGTGCCAGTAGTATGTGGGCTAGCGACCTCTACGAGCAGTACTTC; CDR3aa: CASSMWASDLYEQYF; d_gene: NA; v_gene: TRBV19; j_gene: TRBJ2-7; abundance: NA
CDR3nt: TGTGCCAGCAGTTTAAGGGCGGGGGTAGGACAGTACTTC; CDR3aa: CASSLRAGVGQYF; d_gene: TRBD2; v_gene: TRBV27; j_gene: TRBJ2-5; abundance: NA
CDR3nt: TGTGCCAGCAGTGGGACAGGGCAATTTTACGAGCAGTACTTC; CDR3aa: CASSGTGQFYEQYF; d_gene: TRBD1; v_gene: TRBV28; j_gene: TRBJ2-7; abundance: NA
CDR3nt: TGTGCCAGCTGGGGGGGAACCCACTATGGCTACACCTTC; CDR3aa: CASWGGTHYGYTF; d_gene: NA; v_gene: TRBV6-5; j_gene: TRBJ1-2; abundance: few
CDR3nt: TGTGCCAGCAGCCTCCCGCTCAATAGAGGCCCAGATACGCAGTATTTT; CDR3aa: CASSLPLNRGPDTQYF; d_gene: NA; v_gene: TRBV7-4; j_gene: TRBJ2-3; abundance: once
CDR3nt: TGTGCCAGTAGTAAAGAGGACAGGGTCTACGAGCAGTACTTC; CDR3aa: CASSKEDRVYEQYF; d_gene: TRBD1; v_gene: TRBV19; j_gene: TRBJ2-7; abundance: NA
CDR3nt: TGTGCCAGCAGCTTCAAGCTAGCGGCAGAGCGGGATGAGCAGTTCTTC; CDR3aa: CASSFKLAAERDEQFF; d_gene: TRBD2; v_gene: TRBV7-8; j_gene: TRBJ2-1; abundance: once
CDR3nt: TGTGCCAGCAGCTGGGGGACAGGGCGGCGGCAGCCCCAGCATTTT; CDR3aa: CASSWGTGRRQPQHF; d_gene: TRBD1; v_gene: TRBV5-8; j_gene: TRBJ1-5; abundance: NA
CDR3nt: TGTGCCAGCAGTTTCCGGGACAGGGGACCAGATACGCAGTATTTT; CDR3aa: CASSFRDRGPDTQYF; d_gene: TRBD1; v_gene: TRBV11-2; j_gene: TRBJ2-3; abundance: NA
CDR3nt: TGTGCCAGCAGCGAGGGTTACGAGCAGTACTTC; CDR3aa: CASSEGYEQYF; d_gene: NA; v_gene: TRBV7-2; j_gene: TRBJ2-7; abundance: NA
CDR3nt: TGTGCCAGCAGCAAAGACAGGTCTAGCACAGATACGCAGTATTTT; CDR3aa: CASSKDRSSTDTQYF; d_gene: NA; v_gene: TRBV5-4; j_gene: TRBJ2-3; abundance: NA
CDR3nt: TGTGCCACCAGCAGATACAGGGGGAACTATGGCTACACCTTC; CDR3aa: CATSRYRGNYGYTF; d_gene: TRBD1; v_gene: TRBV15; j_gene: TRBJ1-2; abundance: NA
CDR3nt: TGTGCCAGCAGTCCACGGACAGGTCGCTCTGGGGCCAACGTCCTGACTTTC; CDR3aa: CASSPRTGRSGANVLTF; d_gene: TRBD1; v_gene: TRBV28; j_gene: TRBJ2-6; abundance: NA
CDR3nt: TGTGCCAGTACAGGGACAGTTAAAGAGACCCAGTACTTC; CDR3aa: CASTGTVKETQYF; d_gene: TRBD1; v_gene: TRBV19; j_gene: TRBJ2-5; abundance: NA
CDR3nt: TGTGCCTGGTGTAGGGAGATGAACACTGAAGCTTTCTTT; CDR3aa: CAWCREMNTEAFF; d_gene: NA; v_gene: TRBV30; j_gene: TRBJ1-1; abundance: NA
CDR3nt: TGTGCCTGGAAGGGCGGGGGCTACAATGAGCAGTTCTTC; CDR3aa: CAWKGGGYNEQFF; d_gene: TRBD2; v_gene: TRBV30; j_gene: TRBJ2-1; abundance: NA
CDR3nt: TGCGCCAGCAGCCTCTCTGGTGAGGAGACCCAGTACTTC; CDR3aa: CASSLSGEETQYF; d_gene: NA; v_gene: TRBV5-1; j_gene: TRBJ2-5; abundance: NA
CDR3nt: TGTGCCTGGCACCCGGGACAGGGATGGGGTGACACTGAAGCTTTCTTT; CDR3aa: CAWHPGQGWGDTEAFF; d_gene: TRBD1; v_gene: TRBV30; j_gene: TRBJ1-1; abundance: NA